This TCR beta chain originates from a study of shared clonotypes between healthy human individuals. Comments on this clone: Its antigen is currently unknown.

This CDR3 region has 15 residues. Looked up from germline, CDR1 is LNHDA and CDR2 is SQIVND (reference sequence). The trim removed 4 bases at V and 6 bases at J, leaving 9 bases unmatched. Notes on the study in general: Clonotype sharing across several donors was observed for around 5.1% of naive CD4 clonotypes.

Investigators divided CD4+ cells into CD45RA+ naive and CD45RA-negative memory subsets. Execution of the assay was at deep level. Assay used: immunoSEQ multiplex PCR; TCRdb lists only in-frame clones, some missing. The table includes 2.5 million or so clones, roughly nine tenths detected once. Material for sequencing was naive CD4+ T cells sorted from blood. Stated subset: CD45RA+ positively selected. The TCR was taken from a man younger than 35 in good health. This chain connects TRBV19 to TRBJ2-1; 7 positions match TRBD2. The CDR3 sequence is CASSTPGGSRNEQFF. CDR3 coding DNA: TGTGCCAGTAGTACCCCCGGCGGGAGTCGCAATGAGCAGTTCTTC. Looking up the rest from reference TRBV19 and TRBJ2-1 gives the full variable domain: DGGITQSPKYLFRKEGQNVTLSCEQNLNHDAMYWYRQDPGQGLRLIYYSQIVNDFQKGDIAEGYSVSREKKESFPLTVTSAQKNPTAFYLCASSTPGGSRNEQFFGPGTRLTVL.